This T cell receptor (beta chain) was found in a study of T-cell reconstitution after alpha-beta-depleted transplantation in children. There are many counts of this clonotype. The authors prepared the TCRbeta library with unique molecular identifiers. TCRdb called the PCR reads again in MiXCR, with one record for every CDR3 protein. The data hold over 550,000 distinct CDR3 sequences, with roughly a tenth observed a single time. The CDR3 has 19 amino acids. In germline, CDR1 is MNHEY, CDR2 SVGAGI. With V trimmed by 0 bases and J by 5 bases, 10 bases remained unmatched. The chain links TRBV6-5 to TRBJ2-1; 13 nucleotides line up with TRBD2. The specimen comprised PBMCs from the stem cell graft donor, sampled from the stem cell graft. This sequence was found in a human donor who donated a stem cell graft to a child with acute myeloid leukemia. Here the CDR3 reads CASSYSRTSGRARDNEQFF. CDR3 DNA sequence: TGTGCCAGCAGTTACTCGCGAACTAGCGGGAGGGCCCGGGACAATGAGCAGTTCTTC.